The 18 T cell receptor beta chains presented below share a single source sample, sequenced in a study of glioma-infiltrating T cells. Using RNA template, CDR3s of TCR alpha and beta were amplified with iRepertoire arm-PCR. TCRdb re-analysed the multiplex PCR reads in MiXCR, keeping a single row per CDR3 protein. Seen here are approximately 190,000 distinct CDR3 sequences, around 30% observed once, and the top ten hold 20%. Sample: glioma tissue, nonneoplastic brain tissue, or PBMCs (not recorded which). The origin of the receptors is a human donor with low-grade glioma or glioblastoma, undergoing nonglioma brain surgery, or in good health (not recorded which).

The sample holds one count of this clonotype. Just one base apart from a much larger clone, this may be a read error. The chain recombines TRBV12-3 or TRBV12-4 with TRBJ1-2, with 7 nucleotides matching TRBD1. This CDR3 is built from 15 residues. CDR3 sequence: CASTPGQRSNYVYTF. The CDR3 DNA sequence: TGTGCCAGCACCCCGGGACAGAGATCTAACTATGTCTACACCTTC.

This sequence joins TRBV12-3 or TRBV12-4 and TRBJ2-2, with D unclear. Trimming cost V 6 bases and J 0 bases, with 8 bases left between them. The length of the CDR3 is 14 residues. CDR3 residues: CASSSNANTGELFF. The CDR3 DNA is TGTGCCAGCAGCTCAAACGCGAACACCGGGGAGCTGTTTTTT.

This clonotype was seen at least ten times. The chain employs TRBV2 and TRBJ1-4, with a weak D call TRBD1 (5 bases). From germline, CDR1 is SNHLY and CDR2 FYNNEI. The length of the CDR3 is 13 residues. Trimming pared 6 bases from V and 7 bases from J, leaving 12 bases between. In DNA, the CDR3 is TGTGCCAGCAGCAGGGAATTGAGTGAAAAACTGTTTTTT. Amino acids: CASSRELSEKLFF.

To note about this clonotype: This may come from a read error, since a much larger clone is one base off. This chain links TRBV4-1 with TRBJ2-3, with 10 nucleotides matching TRBD2. The length of the CDR3 is 16 residues. The ends lost 0 bases at V and 8 bases at J; junction bases unmatched: 8. Germline CDR1 MGHRA, CDR2 YSYEKL. CDR3 sequence reads: CASSQDLSGRICTQYF. The CDR3 DNA reads as TGCGCCAGCAGCCAAGATCTTAGCGGGAGGATCTGTACGCAGTATTTT.

This clonotype was found a few times. The rearrangement uses TRBV5-1 and TRBJ1-6, with no clear D. The V end was cut by 0 bases, the J end by 6 bases, with 10 bases between. The CDR3 loop spans 15 amino acids. The germline V gene has CDR1 SGHRS and CDR2 YFSETQ. The CDR3 loop reads CASSLESGFNSPLHF. CDR3 sequence (DNA): TGCGCCAGCAGCTTGGAGTCGGGATTTAATTCACCCCTCCACTTT.

As concerns this clonotype: A much larger clonotype is one base distant, so this may be a read error. The chain links TRBV19 to TRBJ1-1, with D perhaps TRBD1 (6 bases). V was trimmed by 4 bases and J by 6 bases, leaving 15 bases between them. Per germline, CDR1 LNHDA and CDR2 SQIVND (reference sequence). The CDR3 is 14 residues long. The CDR3 sequence: CASSNPGANAEAFF. In nucleotides, the CDR3 is TGTGCCAGTAGTAACCCGGGGGCAAACGCTGAAGCTTTCTTT.

In this sample, this clonotype turned up once. Given a much more abundant clone one base away, this may be a read error. The chain uses TRBV10-2 and TRBJ1-1; D gene unclear. This CDR3 region has 13 residues. CDR1 is WSHSY and CDR2 is SAAADI in the germline V gene. CDR3 sequence reads: CAIMDQLNTEAFF. The CDR3 coding sequence is TGTGCCATCATGGATCAACTGAACACTGAAGCTTTCTTT.

This clonotype was detected ten times or more. The chain combines TRBV7-9 with TRBJ1-1; D is undetermined. Trimming removed 0 bases from V and 4 bases from J, with 9 bases in between. Germline CDR1 SEHNR, CDR2 FQNEAQ (reference sequence). CDR3 length: 14 residues. CDR3 region: CASSLAESRTEAFF. CDR3 bases: TGTGCCAGCAGCTTAGCGGAGTCGCGCACTGAAGCTTTCTTT.

In this sample, this clonotype turned up many times. The V gene is TRBV4-1, the J gene TRBJ2-7; 7 bases fit TRBD1. CDR1 and CDR2 (germline): MGHRA, YSYEKL. This CDR3 has 16 amino acids. Trimming cost V 1 base and J 6 bases; bases outside gene matches: 12. The CDR3 DNA reads TGCGCCAGCAGCCAAGGGTTGCGAGACAGGGCTGCCGAGCAGTACTTC. It translates to CASSQGLRDRAAEQYF.

This clonotype was recorded at least ten times. The rearrangement joins TRBV28 to TRBJ2-7; tentative D call: TRBD2 (6 bases). V gave up 6 bases and J gave up 1 base, with 19 bases separating them. CDR1 and CDR2 from the germline V gene are MDHEN and SYDVKM. The CDR3 consists of 16 residues. CDR3 coding DNA: TGTGCCAGCAGCTTCAAGGCCGGGACTGTATCCTACGAGCAGTACTTC. It codes for CASSFKAGTVSYEQYF.

Ten or more counts support this clonotype. The chain joins TRBV6-2 or TRBV6-3 to TRBJ2-7, with D tentatively TRBD1 (7 bases). Looked up from germline, CDR1 is MNHEY and CDR2 is SVGEGT. The CDR3 runs to 16 residues. V lost 4 bases to trimming and J lost 2 bases, with 18 bases between them. DNA for the CDR3: TGTGCCAGCAGTTTCCCAACAGGGGACTCGACCTACGAGCAGTACTTC. Translated: CASSFPTGDSTYEQYF.

Details on this clonotype: Compared with germline, one end of the junction differs, possibly owing to a read error. The chain uses TRBV6-6 and TRBJ2-2; unclear D gene. Germline V CDR1 and CDR2: MNHNY, SVGAGI (reference sequence). This CDR3 has 16 residues. CDR3 bases: TGTCCCAGCAGTTACTCCTCGGTCAGGTACACCGGGGAGCTGTTTTTT. This encodes CPSSYSSVRYTGELFF.

The chain is built from TRBV5-5 and TRBJ1-2; D possibly corresponds to TRBD1 (5 bases). Germline CDR1 SGHKS, CDR2 YYEKEE (reference sequence). The CDR3 totals 15 residues. The V gene lost 0 bases and the J gene lost 7 bases, with 16 bases spanning the gap. The DNA for the CDR3 is TGTGCCAGCAGCTTGGAGTTACGAGGGGCTGTTGGCTACACCTTC. It encodes CASSLELRGAVGYTF.

CDR3 DNA sequence: TGTGCCAGTTGGGCGGGCAACTCCTACGAGCAGTACTTC. It specifies CASWAGNSYEQYF. This chain links TRBV19 with TRBJ2-7; weak D call: TRBD2 (5 bases). Trimming cost V 8 bases and J 0 bases, with 11 bases left between them. Germline V CDR1 and CDR2: LNHDA, SQIVND (reference sequence). The CDR3 has 13 amino acids.

Comments on this clonotype: This could be a read error, since a much larger clone is one nucleotide away. The V gene is TRBV4-1, the J gene TRBJ2-1; 7 bases are a match to TRBD2. Germline values: CDR1 MGHRA, CDR2 YSYEKL. Germline trimming cut 3 bases from V and 1 base from J; bases unmatched to any gene: 6. The CDR3 extends over 16 amino acids. CDR3 region: CASSQDVLASYNEQFF. Written as DNA, the CDR3 is TGCGCCAGCAGCCAGGACGTACTAGCGTCCTACAATGAGCAGTTCTTC.

This clonotype was detected many times. V is TRBV7-9 and J is TRBJ2-1; TRBD2 matches at 9 bases. The germline gives CDR1 SEHNR, CDR2 FQNEAQ (reference sequence). The CDR3 is made up of 14 amino acids. The J segment lost 9 bases and the V segment lost 2 bases, leaving 5 bases of the junction unmatched. In nucleotides, the CDR3 is TGTGCCAGCAGCTTATTTGCTAGCGGGACTGAGCAGTTCTTC. The encoded protein is CASSLFASGTEQFF. Variable domain in full (rest from reference TRBV7-9 and TRBJ2-1): DTGVSQNPRHKITKRGQNVTFRCDPISEHNRLYWYRQTLGQGPEFLTYFQNEAQLEKSRLLSDRFSAERPKGSFSTLEIQRTEQGDSAMYLCASSLFASGTEQFFGPGTRLTVL.

This clonotype was detected ten times or more. As DNA, the CDR3 is TGTGCCAGCAGCCTCTGGACGGACAATGAAAAACTGTTTTTT. Its translation: CASSLWTDNEKLFF. This chain connects TRBV3-1 to TRBJ1-4; no reliable D call. CDR1 and CDR2 (germline): LGHDT, YNNKEL (reference sequence). V was cut by 4 bases and J by 5 bases, with 11 bases left in between. The CDR3 loop spans 14 amino acids.

This clonotype was counted between two and nine times. This may be a read error, as it is one base from a much larger clone. The V and J genes are TRBV3-1 and TRBJ2-3, with TRBD1 as a possible D gene (5 bases). Germline lookup yields CDR1 LGHDT and CDR2 YNNKEL (reference sequence). The V and J ends lost 1 base and 1 base respectively, with 9 bases between them. CDR3 size: 15 residues. The CDR3 region is CASSQGLGGTDTQYF. The CDR3, as DNA: TGTGCCAGCAGCCAAGGGCTAGGGGGCACAGATACGCAGTATTTT.